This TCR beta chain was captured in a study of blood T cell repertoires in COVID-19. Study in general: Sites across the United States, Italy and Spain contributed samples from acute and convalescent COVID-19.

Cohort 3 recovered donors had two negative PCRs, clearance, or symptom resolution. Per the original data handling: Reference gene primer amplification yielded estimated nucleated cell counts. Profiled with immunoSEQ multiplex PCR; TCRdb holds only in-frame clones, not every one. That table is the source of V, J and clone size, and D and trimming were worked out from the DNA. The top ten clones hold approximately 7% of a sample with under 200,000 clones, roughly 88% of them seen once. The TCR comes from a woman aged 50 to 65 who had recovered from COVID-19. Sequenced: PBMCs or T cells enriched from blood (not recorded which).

For the CDR3, the DNA is TGCGCCAGCAGCTCCATTGACTCATCTAGCTCCTACGAGCAGTACTTC. Encoded protein: CASSSIDSSSSYEQYF. This chain connects TRBV5-1 to TRBJ2-7, with D uncertain. The CDR3 is 16 amino acids. Trimming removed 3 bases at V and 0 bases at J, with 16 bases between. In germline, CDR1 is SGHRS, CDR2 YFSETQ. The variable domain in full, with the rest retrieved from reference TRBV5-1 and TRBJ2-7, is KAGVTQTPRYLIKTRGQQVTLSCSPISGHRSVSWYQQTPGQGLQFLFEYFSETQRNKGNFPGRFSGRQFSNSRSEMNVSTLELGDSALYLCASSSIDSSSSYEQYFGPGTRLTVT.